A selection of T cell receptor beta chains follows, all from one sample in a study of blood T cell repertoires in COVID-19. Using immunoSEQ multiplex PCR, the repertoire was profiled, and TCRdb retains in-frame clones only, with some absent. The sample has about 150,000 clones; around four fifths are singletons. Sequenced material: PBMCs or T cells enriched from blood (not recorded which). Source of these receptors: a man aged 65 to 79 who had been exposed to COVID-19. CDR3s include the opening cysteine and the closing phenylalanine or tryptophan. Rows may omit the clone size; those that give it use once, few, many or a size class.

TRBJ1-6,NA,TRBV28,CASSLEIRSQSPLHF
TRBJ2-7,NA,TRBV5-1,CASSLIQGGYEQYF
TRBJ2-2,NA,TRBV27,CASSFRDSRTGVGELFF
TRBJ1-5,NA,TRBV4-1,CASSQGQVGNQPQHF
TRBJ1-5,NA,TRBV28,CASRSMGGENQPQHF
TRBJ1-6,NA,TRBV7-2,CASSLELPPNSPLHF
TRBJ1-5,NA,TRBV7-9,CASSLGRVSNQPQHF
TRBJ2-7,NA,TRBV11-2,CASSSPTGGTPYEQYF
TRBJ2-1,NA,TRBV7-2,CASSSRTSGNEQFF
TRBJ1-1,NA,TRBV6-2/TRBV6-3,CASSYSRQGRMNTEAFF
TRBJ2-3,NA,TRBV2,CASKRGGAGSDTQYF
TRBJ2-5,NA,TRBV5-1,CASNPLLGVAETQYF
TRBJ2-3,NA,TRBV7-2,CASSLGGRHSSTDTQYF
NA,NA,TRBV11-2,CASSRGLPSSYNEQFF
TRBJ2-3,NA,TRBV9,CASSVGGGDTTDTQYF
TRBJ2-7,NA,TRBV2,CASSGEAGGEQYF
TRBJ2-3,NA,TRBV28,CASSPGTVVTDTQYF
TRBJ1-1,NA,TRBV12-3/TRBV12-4,CASSPRHIEAFF
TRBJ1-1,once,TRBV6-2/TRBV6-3,CASSLRVGGTEAFF
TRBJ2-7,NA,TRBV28,CASRGQGTYEQYF
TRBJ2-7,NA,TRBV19,CASSPPGRNYEQYF
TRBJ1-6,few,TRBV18,CASSPGTGDSPLHF
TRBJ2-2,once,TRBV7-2,CASSYIAGGLGELFF
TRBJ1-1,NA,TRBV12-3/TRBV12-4,CASSFEGRTEAFF
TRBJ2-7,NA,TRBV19,CASKREAGRYEQYF
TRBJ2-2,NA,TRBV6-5,CASRLGQGDGELFF
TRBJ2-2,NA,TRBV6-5,CASSKTVPGELFF
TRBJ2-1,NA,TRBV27,CASSSLSSGITYNEQFF
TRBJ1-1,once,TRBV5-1,CASSPTPGLMNTEAFF
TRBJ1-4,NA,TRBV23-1,CASSPTGESEKLFF
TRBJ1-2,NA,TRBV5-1,CASSRDRETYGYTF
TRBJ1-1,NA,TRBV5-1,CASSLQITGGISEAFF
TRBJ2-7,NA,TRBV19,CASSVLAGGEEQYF
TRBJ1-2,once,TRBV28,CASSREQGARGYTF
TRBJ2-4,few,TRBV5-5,CASSLVGGQAKNIQYF
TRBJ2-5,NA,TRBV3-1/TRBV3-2,CASSQVSVGAGTQETQYF
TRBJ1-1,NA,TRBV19,CASSSLGGSTEAFF
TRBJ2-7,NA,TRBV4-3,CASSQERGTPTLGDEQYF
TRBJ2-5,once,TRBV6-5,CASSYGLAGQETQYF
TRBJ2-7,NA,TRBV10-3,CAISQGWNEQYF
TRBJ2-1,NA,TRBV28,CASSKGGTGGHEQFF
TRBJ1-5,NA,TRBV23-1,CATGGRGQPQHF
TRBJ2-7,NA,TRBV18,CASSPSGGTTISYEQYF
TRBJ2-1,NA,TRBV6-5,CASSYLGGSNEQFF
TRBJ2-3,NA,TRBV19,CASSIRTGTSTDTQYF
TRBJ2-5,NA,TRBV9,CASSAGQGTETQYF
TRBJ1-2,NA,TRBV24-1,CATPPVDSRRGYTF
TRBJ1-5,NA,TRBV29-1,CSAGEGRRQPQHF
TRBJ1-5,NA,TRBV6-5,CASRGSGLKNQPQHF
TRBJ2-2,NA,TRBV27,CASSSSAGELFF
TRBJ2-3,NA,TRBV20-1,CSASSAQSEVGTDTQYF
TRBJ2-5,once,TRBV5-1,CASSLGRGETQYF
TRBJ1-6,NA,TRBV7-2,CASNPTGAVDSPLHF
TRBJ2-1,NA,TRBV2,CASNLLSLVTNEQFF
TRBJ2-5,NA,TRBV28,CASSPIAQETQYF
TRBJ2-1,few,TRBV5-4,CASSPDSFRGNEQFF
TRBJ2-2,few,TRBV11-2,CASSPPGHDTGELFF
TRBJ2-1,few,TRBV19,CASSPRREGRANEQFF
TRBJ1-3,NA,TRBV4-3,CASSQGLSFSGNTIYF
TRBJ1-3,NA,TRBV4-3,CASSQVGGYGNTIYF